The 26 T cell receptor beta chains in this list originate from one sample, sequenced in a study of persistence of HIV-infected CD4 T cells (dated by TCRdb to 2018 to 2020). These receptors are not linked to any known antigen. The sample's treatment or condition label, decoded: suppressive antiretroviral therapy. Cells were stimulated with lysates of CMV-infected fibroblasts at roughly 10 ug/mL. Memory populations depleted of antigen-responding cells were obtained by sorting nonresponding CD40L-negative CD69-negative CD45RO-high memory CD4+ T cells. TCRbeta repertoires were sequenced from genomic DNA with the immunoSEQ hsTCRB assay version 4 in survey mode. Imported from immuneACCESS, the table was reduced by TCRdb to in-frame sequences with V and J called. These copies leave out some clones; in studies compared against another copy, an unresolved V gene accounts for under half, and the cause of the remainder is not known. In all, the sample holds more than 30,000 clones, and roughly 80% of those were seen once. The ten largest clonotypes hold approximately 1.5% of the sample.

The material sequenced was CD4+ T cells sorted from PBMCs after roughly 20-hour stimulation, taken from a patient who received antiretroviral therapy. The label giving this sample's cell subset or site can be read as: CD40L-CD69- CD45RO-high memory CD4 T cells not responding to CMV lysate. These receptors were taken from an adult man with HIV who was CMV-seropositive.

This clone showed up just a few times. The CDR3 loop reads CASGGGLGTDTQYF. In DNA form, the CDR3 reads TGCGCCAGCGGAGGGGGCCTTGGCACAGATACGCAGTATTTT. The chain employs TRBV5-1 and TRBJ2-3; weak D call: TRBD1 (7 bases). The CDR3 spans 14 residues. CDR1 is SGHRS, CDR2 YFSETQ, per germline. Trimming cost V 7 bases and J 1 base, with 13 bases left between them.

This clone appeared a few times. V and J are TRBV27 and TRBJ1-1; D gene uncertain. Between the trimmed V and J ends, which lost 2 bases and 2 bases, there was a span of 6 bases. Germline V gene lookup returns CDR1 MNHEY and CDR2 SMNVEV (reference sequence). There are 13 residues in the CDR3. The CDR3 DNA sequence: TGTGCCAGCAGTTTAGGCCGAAACACTGAAGCTTTCTTT. Translation gives CASSLGRNTEAFF.

V gene TRBV11-2 combines with J gene TRBJ2-2, with D possibly matching TRBD2 (6 bases). The germline V and J ends were trimmed by 2 bases and 6 bases, with 22 bases remaining between them. The CDR3 is made up of 18 amino acids. From germline, CDR1 is SGHAT and CDR2 FQNNGV. The CDR3 spells CASSLPPPAGGRAGELFF. In DNA form, the CDR3 reads TGTGCCAGCAGCTTACCCCCCCCGGCCGGGGGTCGAGCCGGGGAGCTGTTTTTT. The complete variable domain, with remaining parts taken from reference TRBV11-2 and TRBJ2-2, reads EAGVAQSPRYKIIEKRQSVAFWCNPISGHATLYWYQQILGQGPKLLIQFQNNGVVDDSQLPKDRFSAERLKGVDSTLKIQPAKLEDSAVYLCASSLPPPAGGRAGELFFGEGSRLTVL.

V gene TRBV5-8 combines with J gene TRBJ2-7; D may be TRBD1 (6 bases). The germline V gene has CDR1 SGHTS and CDR2 YDEGEE. V shed 2 bases and J shed 5 bases, with 23 bases lying between them. The CDR3 spans 17 residues. CDR3 sequence: CASSLSGQGRIADEQYF. The DNA for the CDR3 is TGTGCCAGCAGCTTAAGTGGGCAGGGGAGAATCGCGGACGAGCAGTACTTC.

The rearrangement uses TRBV6-1 and TRBJ1-5, with a tentative D call TRBD1 (6 bases). Germline CDR1 reads MNHNS; CDR2 reads SASEGT. The CDR3 extends over 14 amino acids. The ends were cut back, 2 bases at V and 7 bases at J, with 12 bases in the middle. CDR3: CASSELGGVQPQHF. CDR3 sequence (DNA): TGTGCCAGCAGTGAATTGGGGGGCGTACAGCCCCAGCATTTT.

This chain joins TRBV5-4 and TRBJ1-2; no definite D call. Trimming took 0 bases from V and 8 from J, leaving 8 bases between them. Per the germline V gene, CDR1 is SGHNT and CDR2 is YYREEE (reference sequence). The CDR3 spans 12 residues. CDR3: CASSLGAGGYTF. The CDR3, as DNA: TGTGCCAGCAGCTTGGGAGCGGGGGGCTACACCTTC. Looking up the rest from reference TRBV5-4 and TRBJ1-2 gives the full variable domain: ETGVTQSPTHLIKTRGQQVTLRCSSQSGHNTVSWYQQALGQGPQFIFQYYREEENGRGNFPPRFSGLQFPNYSSELNVNALELDDSALYLCASSLGAGGYTFGSGTRLTVV.

DNA for the CDR3: TGTGCCAGTAGAACACAGGGGGGGAACACTGAAGCTTTCTTT. This encodes CASRTQGGNTEAFF. J is TRBJ1-1 and V is TRBV19, with 8 bases aligning to TRBD1. CDR1 and CDR2 from the germline V gene are LNHDA and SQIVND (reference sequence). There are 14 residues in the CDR3. Trimming at V came to 6 bases and at J to 1 base, leaving 4 bases not matched to a gene.

The J gene is TRBJ2-3, the V gene TRBV19; D is perhaps TRBD1 (6 bases). V was pared by 4 bases and J by 2 bases, with 10 bases between. Germline V gene data show CDR1 as LNHDA and CDR2 as SQIVND (reference sequence). The CDR3 runs to 14 residues. CDR3 protein: CASSRDTPTDTQYF. DNA of the CDR3: TGTGCCAGTAGTAGGGACACCCCCACAGATACGCAGTATTTT.

The chain combines TRBV6-2 or TRBV6-3 with TRBJ1-5; D gene unclear. CDR3 length: 12 amino acids. V was pared by 2 bases and J by 6 bases, with 5 bases between. Germline CDR1 is MNHEY and CDR2 is SVGEGT. DNA for the CDR3: TGTGCCAGCAGTTACGGAATTCAGCCCCAGCATTTT. It translates to CASSYGIQPQHF.

The CDR3 loop reads CASSPQAGVNNEQFF. CDR3 DNA sequence: TGTGCCAGCAGCCCTCAAGCGGGGGTGAACAATGAGCAGTTCTTC. V gene TRBV7-2 combines with J gene TRBJ2-1, with 8 nucleotides matching TRBD2. Germline CDR1 SGHTA, CDR2 FQGNSA. This CDR3 is built from 15 residues. J lost 5 bases, V lost 5 bases, and 8 bases had no gene match.

The chain couples TRBV5-4 to TRBJ1-5; weak D call: TRBD1 (5 bases). The CDR3 covers 15 residues. Germline V lookup: CDR1 SGHNT, CDR2 YYREEE (reference sequence). V lost 0 bases and J 7 bases, leaving 14 bases between the germline ends. CDR3 sequence: CASSLDRGAGQPQHF. The CDR3 coding sequence is TGTGCCAGCAGCTTGGACCGCGGGGCAGGCCAGCCCCAGCATTTT.

The J gene is TRBJ2-7, the V gene TRBV19; 9 bases are shared with TRBD1. CDR3 length: 16 residues. The germline V gene has CDR1 LNHDA and CDR2 SQIVND (reference sequence). V shed 5 bases and J 5 bases; nucleotides not matched to a gene: 13. CDR3 region: CASSVYTGTGFDEQYF. CDR3 DNA sequence: TGTGCCAGTAGTGTTTATACCGGGACAGGGTTTGACGAGCAGTACTTC.

The chain links TRBV3-1 (or the pseudogene TRBV3-2) to TRBJ1-1; D not resolved. The CDR3 has 13 residues. Germline loops: CDR1 LGHDT, CDR2 YNNKEL (reference sequence). The ends were cut back, 4 bases at V and 3 bases at J, with 9 bases in the middle. The CDR3 DNA follows: TGTGCCAGCAGCCCGGATCGGGACACTGAAGCTTTCTTT. As protein: CASSPDRDTEAFF.

The CDR3 region has the DNA TGTGCCAGCAGTAAACAGGGGAGAGCTAACTATGGCTACACCTTC. Amino acids: CASSKQGRANYGYTF. This chain joins TRBV6-5 and TRBJ1-2, with 7 bases identical to TRBD1. This CDR3 is built from 15 residues. Germline V gene data show CDR1 as MNHEY and CDR2 as SVGAGI. V was pared by 5 bases and J by 0 bases, with 6 bases of the junction left unmatched.

The chain joins TRBV7-8 to TRBJ1-5; no firm D call. The CDR3 contains 15 residues. Trimming removed 2 bases at V and 4 bases at J, with 12 bases between. CDR1 and CDR2 from the germline V gene are SGHVS and FQNEAQ. CDR3 sequence (DNA): TGTGCCAGCAGCTTAAGCGGAGCCCCTAATCAGCCCCAGCATTTT. Translating it yields CASSLSGAPNQPQHF.

The CDR3 nucleotides are TGTGCCAGTAGTATCCCCGGGAGTCCCTATGGCTACACCTTC. Translating it yields CASSIPGSPYGYTF. The gene calls are TRBV19 and TRBJ1-2; D gene uncertain. Trimming removed 3 bases from V and 4 bases from J, with 12 bases in between. The length of the CDR3 is 14 residues. Germline CDR1 and CDR2: LNHDA and SQIVND (reference sequence).

This clone came up a few times. This chain joins TRBV12-3 or TRBV12-4 and TRBJ1-1; D ambiguous. The CDR3 length is 13 residues. V dropped 8 bases and J dropped 1 base, with 11 bases sitting between them. The CDR3 coding sequence is TGTGCCAGCCTGTTAAGGGCGAACACTGAAGCTTTCTTT. Its translation is CASLLRANTEAFF.

In this sample, this clone turned up a few times. The rearrangement links TRBV2 to TRBJ2-3, with 7 bases lining up with TRBD2. This CDR3 has 15 amino acids. CDR1 and CDR2 (germline): SNHLY, FYNNEI. With V trimmed by 6 bases and J by 7 bases, 13 bases remained unmatched. CDR3 in amino acids: CASSHGLEARNTQYF. In DNA, the CDR3 is TGTGCCAGCAGCCACGGACTAGAGGCTAGAAATACGCAGTATTTT.

V usage is TRBV11-1 and J usage is TRBJ1-1; TRBD1 might be the D (5 bases). V was clipped by 3 bases and J by 1 base, with 12 bases between them. Germline CDR1 is SGHAT and CDR2 is FQDESV (reference sequence). The CDR3 has 15 residues. The CDR3 is CASSFSGGRNTEAFF. CDR3 in DNA: TGTGCCAGCAGCTTCTCGGGGGGTAGGAACACTGAAGCTTTCTTT.

This clone came up a few times. CDR3 in amino acids: CASSLVRGEGEKLFF. CDR3 nucleotides: TGTGCCAGCAGCTTAGTCAGGGGAGAAGGTGAAAAACTGTTTTTT. V is TRBV7-8 and J is TRBJ1-4, with a tentative D call TRBD1 (6 bases). The V gene's germline CDR1 is SGHVS and CDR2 FQNEAQ. CDR3 size: 15 residues. V was cut by 1 base and J by 7 bases, with 13 bases left in between.

J is TRBJ2-1 and V is TRBV7-2; 9 bases agree with TRBD1. The length of the CDR3 is 15 residues. CDR1 is SGHTA and CDR2 is FQGNSA in the germline V gene. Trimming at V came to 4 bases and at J to 10 bases, leaving 11 bases not matched to a gene. CDR3 sequence: CASSYVTGTGYEQFF. CDR3 nucleotides: TGTGCCAGCAGCTACGTTACCGGGACAGGGTACGAGCAGTTCTTC.

This clone was seen a few times. V is TRBV19 and J is TRBJ1-1; no firm D call. The length of the CDR3 is 13 residues. V lost 6 bases, J lost 1 base, and 9 bases lay in between. The germline V gene encodes CDR1 LNHDA and CDR2 SQIVND (reference sequence). CDR3 loop: CASRSFRNTEAFF. The CDR3 DNA reads TGTGCCAGTAGGAGTTTTAGGAACACTGAAGCTTTCTTT. The complete variable domain, with remaining parts taken from reference TRBV19 and TRBJ1-1, reads DGGITQSPKYLFRKEGQNVTLSCEQNLNHDAMYWYRQDPGQGLRLIYYSQIVNDFQKGDIAEGYSVSREKKESFPLTVTSAQKNPTAFYLCASRSFRNTEAFFGQGTRLTVV.

The V gene is TRBV24-1, the J gene TRBJ1-5; maybe TRBD1 (6 bases). This CDR3 spans 17 amino acids. Germline-derived CDR1 and CDR2 are KGHDR and SFDVKD. V was trimmed by 5 bases and J by 2 bases, leaving 18 bases between them. Written as DNA, the CDR3 is TGTGCCACCAGTGGTACGGGGCTAAGGGGGGGCAATCAGCCCCAGCATTTT. This translates into CATSGTGLRGGNQPQHF.

The rearrangement links TRBV9 to TRBJ2-3, with 8 bases identical to TRBD1. The germline V gene has CDR1 SGDLS and CDR2 YYNGEE. The junction had 6 bases not matched to a gene; V was cut back by 1 base and J by 2 bases. This CDR3 spans 16 amino acids. The CDR3 spells CASSVSPGQATDTQYF. CDR3 nucleotide sequence: TGTGCCAGCAGCGTATCCCCGGGACAGGCCACAGATACGCAGTATTTT.

The CDR3 DNA follows: TGTGCCAGCAGTTTTACAGGGGGCGACGGGGACAATGAGCAGTTCTTC. Amino acids: CASSFTGGDGDNEQFF. The chain has TRBV28 and TRBJ2-1, with TRBD1 identical over 9 bases. The CDR3 is made up of 16 amino acids. The junction had 8 bases not matched to a gene; V was cut back by 3 bases and J by 5 bases. The germline gives CDR1 MDHEN, CDR2 SYDVKM.

This clone was counted a single time. The chain combines TRBV12-2 with TRBJ1-6; the D call in the table, TRBD1, was not verified against the DNA. TRBV12-2 constitutes a pseudogene. CDR3 length: 12 residues. CDR3 in DNA: TGTGCAACGACAAAGTGGATCGCACCCCTCCACTTT. It codes for CATTKWIAPLHF.